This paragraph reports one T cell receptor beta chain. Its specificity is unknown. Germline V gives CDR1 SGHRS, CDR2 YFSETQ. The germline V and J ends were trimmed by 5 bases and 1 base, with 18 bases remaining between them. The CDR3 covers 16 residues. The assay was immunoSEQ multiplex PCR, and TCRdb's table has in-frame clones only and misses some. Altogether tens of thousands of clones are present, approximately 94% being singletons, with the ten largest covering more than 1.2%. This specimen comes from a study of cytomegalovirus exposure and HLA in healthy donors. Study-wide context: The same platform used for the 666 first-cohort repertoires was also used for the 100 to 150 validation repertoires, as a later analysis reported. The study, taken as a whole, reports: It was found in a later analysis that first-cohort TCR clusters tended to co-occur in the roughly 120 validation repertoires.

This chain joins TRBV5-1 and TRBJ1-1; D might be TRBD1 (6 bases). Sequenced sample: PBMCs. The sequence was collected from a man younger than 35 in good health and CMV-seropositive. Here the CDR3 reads CASSLRVTGPNTEAFF. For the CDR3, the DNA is TGCGCCAGCAGTTTAAGGGTGACAGGACCGAACACTGAAGCTTTCTTT.